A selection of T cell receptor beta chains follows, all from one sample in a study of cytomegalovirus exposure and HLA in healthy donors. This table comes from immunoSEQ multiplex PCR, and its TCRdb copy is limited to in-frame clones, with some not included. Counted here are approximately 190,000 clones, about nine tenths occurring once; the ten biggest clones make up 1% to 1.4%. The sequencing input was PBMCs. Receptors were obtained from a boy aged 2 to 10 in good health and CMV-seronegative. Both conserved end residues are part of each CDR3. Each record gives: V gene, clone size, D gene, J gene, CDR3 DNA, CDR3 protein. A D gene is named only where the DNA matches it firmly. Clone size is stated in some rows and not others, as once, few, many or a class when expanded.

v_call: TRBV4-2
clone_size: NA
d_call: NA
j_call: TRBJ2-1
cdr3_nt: TGTGCCAGCAGCCAAGACGGGGATAACAATGAGCAGTTCTTC
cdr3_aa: CASSQDGDNNEQFF

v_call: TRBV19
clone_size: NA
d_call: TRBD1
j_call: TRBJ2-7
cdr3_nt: TGTGCCAGTACTCCGGGACAGGGGGAATACGAGCAGTACTTC
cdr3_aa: CASTPGQGEYEQYF

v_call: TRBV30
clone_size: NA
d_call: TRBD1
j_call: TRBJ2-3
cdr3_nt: TGTGCCTGGAGCGCCGGACAGGGGCCCCAGTATTTT
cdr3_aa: CAWSAGQGPQYF

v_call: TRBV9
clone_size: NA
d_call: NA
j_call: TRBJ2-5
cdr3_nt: TGTGCCAGCAGCGGACTACAAGAGACCCAGTACTTC
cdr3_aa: CASSGLQETQYF

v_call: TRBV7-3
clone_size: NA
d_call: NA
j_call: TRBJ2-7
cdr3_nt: TGTGCCAGCAGCGTCACAGGGGGGGCCTACGAGCAGTACTTC
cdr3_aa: CASSVTGGAYEQYF

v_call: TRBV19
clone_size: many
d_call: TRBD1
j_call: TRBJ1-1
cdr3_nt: TGTGCCAGTAGTAGCCGGGACAGGGGAACTGAAGCTTTCTTT
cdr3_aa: CASSSRDRGTEAFF

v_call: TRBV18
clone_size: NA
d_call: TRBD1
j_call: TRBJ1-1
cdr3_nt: TGTGCCAGCTCACCCCTAGGACAGGGGGGCACTGAAGCTTTCTTT
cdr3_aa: CASSPLGQGGTEAFF

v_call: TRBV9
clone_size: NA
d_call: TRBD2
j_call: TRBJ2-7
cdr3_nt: TGTGCCAGCAGCGAGCGGGGGAGGGGCGGGGAGCAGTACTTC
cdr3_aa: CASSERGRGGEQYF

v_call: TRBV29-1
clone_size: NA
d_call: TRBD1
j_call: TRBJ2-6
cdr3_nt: TGCAGCGTTGTGAGGACAGGTCGCTCTGGGGCCAACGTCCTGACTTTC
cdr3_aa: CSVVRTGRSGANVLTF

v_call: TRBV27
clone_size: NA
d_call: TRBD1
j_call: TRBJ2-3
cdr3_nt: TGTGCCAGCCGAAGAAATTACGGACAGGGCGGGACAGATACGCAGTATTTT
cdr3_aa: CASRRNYGQGGTDTQYF

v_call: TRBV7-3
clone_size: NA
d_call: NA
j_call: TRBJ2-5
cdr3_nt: TGTGCCAGCAGCAAACGACCGGGGGGCCCGACGTACTTC
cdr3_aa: CASSKRPGGPTYF

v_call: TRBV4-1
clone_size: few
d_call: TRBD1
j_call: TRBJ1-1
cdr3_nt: TGCGCCAGCAGCCTTGGACAGGTCGCGCAGGTAGCTTTCTTT
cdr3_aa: CASSLGQVAQVAFF

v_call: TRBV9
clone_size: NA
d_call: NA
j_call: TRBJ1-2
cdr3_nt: TGTGCCAGCAGCAGCCAGGAAGGCTACACCTTC
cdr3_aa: CASSSQEGYTF

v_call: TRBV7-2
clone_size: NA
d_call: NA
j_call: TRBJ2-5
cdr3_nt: TGTGCCAGCAGCCCCACTGGCGGCGGGGAGACCCAGTACTTC
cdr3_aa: CASSPTGGGETQYF

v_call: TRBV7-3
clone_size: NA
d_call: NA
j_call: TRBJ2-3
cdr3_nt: TGTGCCAGCAGCTTAACGAGCTTTAGCACAGATACGCAGTATTTT
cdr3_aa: CASSLTSFSTDTQYF

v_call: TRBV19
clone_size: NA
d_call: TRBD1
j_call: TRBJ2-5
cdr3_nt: TGTGCCAGTAGTATACTTGACAGGGGCGGAGAGACCCAGTACTTC
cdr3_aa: CASSILDRGGETQYF

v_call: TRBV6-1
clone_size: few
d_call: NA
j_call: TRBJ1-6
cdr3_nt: TGTGCCAGCAGTGTCCAGGGGAGCTCCTATAATTCACCCCTCCACTTT
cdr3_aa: CASSVQGSSYNSPLHF

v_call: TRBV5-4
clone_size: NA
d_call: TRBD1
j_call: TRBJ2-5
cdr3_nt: TGTGCCAGCAGCTTGGGCAGGGGGCTTAGTGAGACCCAGTACTTC
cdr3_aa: CASSLGRGLSETQYF

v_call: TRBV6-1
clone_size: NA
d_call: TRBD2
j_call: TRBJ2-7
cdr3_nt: TGTGCCAGCAGTGAAGTGGGGAGGTCGAGGGAGGGAAACTACGAGCAGTACTTC
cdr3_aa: CASSEVGRSREGNYEQYF

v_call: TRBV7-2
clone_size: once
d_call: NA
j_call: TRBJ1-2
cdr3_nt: TGTGCCAGCAGCTTAGCCCCGAGGTATGGCTACACCTTC
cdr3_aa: CASSLAPRYGYTF

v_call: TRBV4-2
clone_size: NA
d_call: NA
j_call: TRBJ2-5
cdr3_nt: TGTGCCAGCAGCCAAGGGATAGGGGACCAAGAGACCCAGTACTTC
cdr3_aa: CASSQGIGDQETQYF

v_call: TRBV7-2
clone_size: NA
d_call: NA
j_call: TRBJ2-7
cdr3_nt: TGTGCCAGCAGCGCGGGGTTAACCTACGAGCAGTACTTC
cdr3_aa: CASSAGLTYEQYF

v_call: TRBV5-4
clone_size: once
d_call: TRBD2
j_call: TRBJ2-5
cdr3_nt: TGTGCCAGCAGCCGAGCCAGCGGGAGGGCCCTCGCGGAGACCCAGTACTTC
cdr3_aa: CASSRASGRALAETQYF

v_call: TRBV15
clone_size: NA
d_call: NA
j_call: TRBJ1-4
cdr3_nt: TGTGCCACCAGCAGAGGGGGGGATAATGAAAAACTGTTTTTT
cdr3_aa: CATSRGGDNEKLFF

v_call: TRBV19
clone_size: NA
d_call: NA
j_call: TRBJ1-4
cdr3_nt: TGTGCCAGCGCGACGACCGTGGGCAGACGTGTGTCTAATGAAAAACTGTTTTTT
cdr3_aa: CASATTVGRRVSNEKLFF

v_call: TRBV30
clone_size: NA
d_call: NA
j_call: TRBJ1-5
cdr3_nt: TGTGCCTGGAGTGAGCCCGGGACTTCCAATCAGCCCCAGCATTTT
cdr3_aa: CAWSEPGTSNQPQHF

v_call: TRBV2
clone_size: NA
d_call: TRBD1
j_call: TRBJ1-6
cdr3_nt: TGTGCCAGCAGCGAACAGGGGGCTGGGAATTCACCCCTCCACTTT
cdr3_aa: CASSEQGAGNSPLHF

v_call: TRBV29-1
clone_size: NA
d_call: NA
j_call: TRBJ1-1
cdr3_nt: TGCAGCGTCGATTTTAGGACTGTGAACACTGAAGCTTTCTTT
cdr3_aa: CSVDFRTVNTEAFF

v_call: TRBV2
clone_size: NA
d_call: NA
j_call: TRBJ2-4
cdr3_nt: TGTGCCAGCAGTAATGAGGGGGGGCCGAACTTC
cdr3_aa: CASSNEGGPNF

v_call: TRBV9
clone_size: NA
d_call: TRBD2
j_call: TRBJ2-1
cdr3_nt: TGTGCCAGCAGCGTAGGAGGCGGGACTAGCGTCTATGAGCAGTTCTTC
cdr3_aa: CASSVGGGTSVYEQFF

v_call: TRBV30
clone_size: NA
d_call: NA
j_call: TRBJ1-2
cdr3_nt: TGTGCCGGGGCATTGGGCTATGGCTACACCTTC
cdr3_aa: CAGALGYGYTF

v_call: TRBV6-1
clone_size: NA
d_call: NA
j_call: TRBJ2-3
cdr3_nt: TGTGCCAGCACCTCGGGCGCAGGGGGCACAGATACGCAGTATTTT
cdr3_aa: CASTSGAGGTDTQYF

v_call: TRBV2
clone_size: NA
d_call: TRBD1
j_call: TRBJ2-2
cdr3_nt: TGTGCCACCAATAGGGGGCTTGCCACCGGGGAGCTGTTTTTT
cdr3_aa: CATNRGLATGELFF

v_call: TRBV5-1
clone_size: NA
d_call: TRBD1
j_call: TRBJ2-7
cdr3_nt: TGCGCCAGCAGTTCCGGGACAGGGGACATCGAGCAGTACTTC
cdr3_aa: CASSSGTGDIEQYF

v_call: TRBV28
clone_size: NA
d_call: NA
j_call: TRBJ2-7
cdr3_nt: TGTGCCAGCAGTTCAGGGAGGGGGAAGTCCTACGAGCAGTACTTC
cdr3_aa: CASSSGRGKSYEQYF

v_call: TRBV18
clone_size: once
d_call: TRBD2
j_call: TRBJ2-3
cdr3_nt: TGTGCCAGCTCACCTATAGGACTAGCGGGGGGGCTGGTTCCAGATACGCAGTATTTT
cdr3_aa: CASSPIGLAGGLVPDTQYF

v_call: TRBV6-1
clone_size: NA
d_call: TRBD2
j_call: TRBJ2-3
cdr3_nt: TGTGCCAGCACGAGGTCGGGGGGTGTGGATACGCAGTATTTT
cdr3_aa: CASTRSGGVDTQYF

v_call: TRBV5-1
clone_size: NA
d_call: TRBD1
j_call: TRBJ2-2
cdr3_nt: TGCGCCAGCAGCAGGACAGGGGAAACCGGGGAGCTGTTTTTT
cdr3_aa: CASSRTGETGELFF

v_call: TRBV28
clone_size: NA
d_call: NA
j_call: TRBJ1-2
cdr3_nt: TGTGCCAGCCGCTTAGACCGCGGCTATGGCTACACCTTC
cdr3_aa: CASRLDRGYGYTF

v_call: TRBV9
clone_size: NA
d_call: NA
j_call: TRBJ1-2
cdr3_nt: TGTGCCAGCAGCGTATTTGCGAACGCGGGGGAGGGCTACACCTTC
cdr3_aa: CASSVFANAGEGYTF